What follows are 18 T cell receptor beta chains derived from one specimen sequenced in a study of T cell responses to AZD1222 COVID-19 vaccine. Profiled with immunoSEQ multiplex PCR; TCRdb holds only in-frame clones, not every one. The sample holds some 120,000 clones, approximately 86% seen once. The specimen was peripheral blood, collected 28 days after the second AZD1222 dose. All receptors come from an adult who received the AZD1222 COVID-19 vaccine.

CDR3 bases: TGTGCCAGCTCACCACTGTTGGCCGGGGAGCTGTTTTTT. This codes for CASSPLLAGELFF. This chain links TRBV18 with TRBJ2-2; the D is unclear. With 1 base removed from V and 6 bases from J, the gap between germline ends came to 6 bases. The CDR3 has 13 amino acids. CDR1 and CDR2 (germline): KGHSH, LQKENI. The full variable domain, in which reference TRBV18 and TRBJ2-2 provide the parts outside the CDR3, is NAGVMQNPRHLVRRRGQEARLRCSPMKGHSHVYWYRQLPEEGLKFMVYLQKENIIDESGMPKERFSAEFPKEGPSILRIQQVVRGDSAAYFCASSPLLAGELFFGEGSRLTVL.

This clone was detected once. This sequence joins TRBV3-1 (or the pseudogene TRBV3-2) and TRBJ2-1; TRBD2 agrees at 8 bases. The CDR3 length is 17 residues. Per the germline V gene, CDR1 is LGHDT and CDR2 is YNNKEL (reference sequence). V shed 0 bases and J 4 bases; nucleotides not matched to a gene: 8. The CDR3 DNA reads as TGTGCCAGCAGCCAAGATCTAACTAGCGGATGGTACAATGAGCAGTTCTTC. Translation: CASSQDLTSGWYNEQFF.

The chain joins TRBV19 to TRBJ1-5, with D perhaps matching TRBD1 (5 bases). Germline CDR1 and CDR2: LNHDA and SQIVND (reference sequence). The CDR3 length is 16 residues. V lost 6 bases to trimming and J lost 5 bases, with 20 bases between them. Here the CDR3 reads CASRQTGRGAYQPQHF. The CDR3 region has the DNA TGTGCCAGTAGACAGACCGGGCGAGGGGCGTATCAGCCCCAGCATTTT.

The chain employs TRBV19 and TRBJ2-1; weak D call: TRBD1 (5 bases). This CDR3 comprises 15 residues. Trimming shortened V by 3 bases and J by 0 bases, and 9 bases separated the two germline ends. The germline V gene has CDR1 LNHDA and CDR2 SQIVND (reference sequence). For the CDR3, the DNA is TGTGCCAGTAGTATTACAGGCCTCTCCTACAATGAGCAGTTCTTC. This translates into CASSITGLSYNEQFF.

The chain employs TRBV28 and TRBJ2-2, with D possibly matching TRBD2 (6 bases). CDR3 length: 15 amino acids. The V gene's germline CDR1 is MDHEN and CDR2 SYDVKM. V was trimmed by 3 bases and J by 7 bases, leaving 15 bases between them. The CDR3 region is CASSFIGGFSGELFF. In DNA form, the CDR3 reads TGTGCCAGCAGTTTCATCGGGGGATTTAGCGGGGAGCTGTTTTTT.

V is TRBV6-2 or TRBV6-3 and J is TRBJ2-2; D uncertain. The CDR3 sequence is 13 residues long. Germline values: CDR1 MNHEY, CDR2 SVGEGT. V lost 3 bases and J 4 bases, leaving 6 bases between the germline ends. The CDR3 sequence is CASSYPRTGELFF. CDR3 DNA sequence: TGTGCCAGCAGTTATCCCCGCACCGGGGAGCTGTTTTTT.

The chain employs TRBV2 and TRBJ2-1; unclear D gene. Germline CDR1 and CDR2: SNHLY and FYNNEI. V dropped 3 bases and J dropped 10 bases, with 13 bases sitting between them. This CDR3 is built from 13 residues. The CDR3 reads CASSDPLASEQFF. The CDR3 DNA reads as TGTGCCAGCAGTGACCCTCTGGCCTCGGAGCAGTTCTTC.

V usage is TRBV11-3 and J usage is TRBJ2-1, with a possible D match to TRBD1 (5 bases). The CDR3 consists of 14 residues. V was clipped by 6 bases and J by 8 bases, with 17 bases between them. CDR1 and CDR2 (germline): SGHNT, YENEEA. The CDR3 reads CASSRQPGIDEQFF. CDR3 bases: TGTGCCAGCAGTCGCCAACCAGGGATTGATGAGCAGTTCTTC.

V gene TRBV6-5 combines with J gene TRBJ1-6; D not resolved. CDR1 is MNHEY and CDR2 is SVGAGI in the germline V gene. The length of the CDR3 is 14 residues. Between the trimmed V and J ends, which lost 1 base and 7 bases, there was a span of 8 bases. CDR3 nucleotide sequence: TGTGCCAGCAGTTACTTGGACCTCAATTCACCCCTCCACTTT. Translating gives CASSYLDLNSPLHF.

The table lists this clone with a count of one. The chain employs TRBV6-5 and TRBJ2-6, with D maybe TRBD1 (6 bases). The V end lost 6 bases, the J end lost 2 bases, and 11 bases lay between the germline ends. The CDR3 spans 15 residues. Germline values: CDR1 MNHEY, CDR2 SVGAGI. In DNA form, the CDR3 reads TGTGCCAGCAGCCGCCCAGGGGCTGGGGCCAACGTCCTGACTTTC. This gives the protein CASSRPGAGANVLTF.

The J gene is TRBJ2-5, the V gene TRBV7-2, with 9 bases that match TRBD2. The length of the CDR3 is 16 residues. CDR1 is SGHTA, CDR2 FQGNSA, per germline. The trim removed 2 bases at V and 0 bases at J, leaving 4 bases unmatched. The CDR3 DNA reads as TGTGCCAGCAGCTTAATGGCGGGGGGGAACCAAGAGACCCAGTACTTC. It translates to CASSLMAGGNQETQYF.

This clone was detected a few times. CDR3 DNA: TGCGCCAGCAGCCATGACCCCGGGGCAGGGAACACTGAAGCTTTCTTT. Amino acid sequence: CASSHDPGAGNTEAFF. The chain recombines TRBV4-3 with TRBJ1-1, with D possibly matching TRBD1 (5 bases). Trimming stripped 3 bases from V and 1 base from J, with 15 bases between. Germline V gene sequence: CDR1 LGHNA, CDR2 YSLEER. CDR3 size: 16 residues.

V is TRBV18 and J is TRBJ2-1; D is ambiguous. The CDR3 has 14 amino acids. Germline values: CDR1 KGHSH, CDR2 LQKENI. Between the trimmed V and J ends, which lost 2 bases and 4 bases, there was a span of 9 bases. The CDR3 DNA reads as TGTGCCAGCTCACCATGGGCAGGATACAATGAGCAGTTCTTC. Its protein is CASSPWAGYNEQFF. The complete variable domain, with remaining parts taken from reference TRBV18 and TRBJ2-1, reads NAGVMQNPRHLVRRRGQEARLRCSPMKGHSHVYWYRQLPEEGLKFMVYLQKENIIDESGMPKERFSAEFPKEGPSILRIQQVVRGDSAAYFCASSPWAGYNEQFFGPGTRLTVL.

This sequence joins TRBV9 and TRBJ2-7, with D possibly called TRBD1 or TRBD2 (7 bases each). The germline V gene encodes CDR1 SGDLS and CDR2 YYNGEE. There are 16 residues in the CDR3. V was clipped by 3 bases and J by 7 bases, with 23 bases between them. The DNA for the CDR3 is TGTGCCAGCAGCGGACGACAGGGAGGGCCGCTACGAGAGCAGTACTTC. This encodes CASSGRQGGPLREQYF.

The chain employs TRBV10-3 and TRBJ1-2; TRBD1 matches at 7 bases. Looked up from germline, CDR1 is ENHRY and CDR2 is SYGVKD. The CDR3 is 14 amino acids. V gave up 6 bases and J gave up 5 bases; unmatched junction bases: 9. The CDR3 loop is CAIRKQQGRYGYTF. In nucleotides, the CDR3 is TGTGCCATCAGGAAACAACAGGGGCGATATGGCTACACCTTC.

The chain is built from TRBV11-3 and TRBJ2-3, with D perhaps matching TRBD2 (5 bases). V dropped 6 bases and J dropped 0 bases, with 10 bases sitting between them. The CDR3 consists of 14 residues. The V gene's germline CDR1 is SGHNT and CDR2 YENEEA. The CDR3 DNA follows: TGTGCCAGCAGGTCCGGGGTTAGCACAGATACGCAGTATTTT. It specifies CASRSGVSTDTQYF.

The rearrangement links TRBV20-1 to TRBJ2-2; 9 bases are shared with TRBD1. Germline CDR1 DFQATT, CDR2 SNEGSKA (reference sequence). CDR3 length: 17 amino acids. V lost 3 bases and J lost 0; bases outside the gene matches: 8. The CDR3 DNA sequence: TGCAGTGCTAGTAACCCGGGACAGGGAACGAACACCGGGGAGCTGTTTTTT. Residues: CSASNPGQGTNTGELFF.

This chain connects TRBV11-3 to TRBJ1-1, with TRBD1 matching over 9 bases. This CDR3 spans 15 amino acids. With V trimmed by 4 bases and J by 1 base, 4 bases remained unmatched. Germline loops: CDR1 SGHNT, CDR2 YENEEA. CDR3 in amino acids: CASSSRTGANTEAFF. The CDR3 DNA follows: TGTGCCAGCAGCTCCCGGACAGGGGCGAACACTGAAGCTTTCTTT.